A selection of T cell receptor beta chains follows, all from one sample in a study of blood T cell repertoires in COVID-19. Generated by immunoSEQ multiplex PCR, the TCRdb table keeps only in-frame clones and is missing some. In the table there are about 47,000 clones, roughly 87% of which are singletons. Material for sequencing was peripheral blood. Source of these receptors: a man between 45 and 60 years old with active COVID-19. Each CDR3 is given with its conserved first and last residue. The D gene is left open where the match is weak. Clone size, where shown, is once, few, many, or a class for clones that have expanded.

cdr3_aa cdr3_nt j_call clone_size d_call v_call
CASSLSPGATGELFF TGTGCCAGCAGCTTATCTCCGGGAGCCACCGGGGAGCTGTTTTTT TRBJ2-2 few NA TRBV7-3
CSVERGKMQYF TGCAGCGTAGAGAGGGGGAAGATGCAGTATTTT TRBJ2-3 NA NA TRBV29-1
CASSSQGQTHQPQHF TGTGCCAGCAGCTCCCAGGGACAGACCCATCAGCCCCAGCATTTT TRBJ1-5 NA TRBD1 TRBV7-2
CASSRWTGGQNQPQHF TGTGCCAGCAGCCGGTGGACAGGGGGGCAGAATCAGCCCCAGCATTTT TRBJ1-5 NA TRBD1 TRBV7-9
CASTGGHSGEDTQYF TGTGCCAGTACGGGCGGGCATAGCGGGGAAGATACGCAGTATTTT TRBJ2-3 NA TRBD2 TRBV19
CASAGQGGYTEAFF TGTGCCAGCGCAGGACAGGGCGGGTACACTGAAGCTTTCTTT TRBJ1-1 NA TRBD1 TRBV7-6
CASSLTARGNEQFF TGCGCCAGCAGCCTGACTGCGCGGGGCAATGAGCAGTTCTTC TRBJ2-1 NA NA TRBV5-1
CASSRGGGNQPQHF TGTGCCAGCAGCCGAGGGGGAGGGAATCAGCCCCAGCATTTT TRBJ1-5 NA NA TRBV7-8
CASSELRQAYTQYF TGTGCCAGCTCGGAACTTCGACAGGCATATACGCAGTATTTT TRBJ2-3 NA NA TRBV18
CASSLYGGAENEQFF TGTGCCAGCAGCTTATACGGGGGGGCGGAAAATGAGCAGTTCTTC TRBJ2-1 NA TRBD2 TRBV7-2
CASSKRQGANLNTEAFF TGTGCCAGCAGCAAAAGACAGGGCGCCAACCTGAACACTGAAGCTTTCTTT TRBJ1-1 NA TRBD1 TRBV3-1/TRBV3-2
CASSLAGQGFNYGYTF TGTGCCAGCAGCTTGGCTGGGCAGGGGTTTAACTATGGCTACACCTTC TRBJ1-2 NA NA TRBV5-5
CASSFLATNEQFF TGTGCCAGCAGCTTTCTAGCGACGAATGAGCAGTTCTTC TRBJ2-1 NA NA TRBV7-3
CASSFGAWNSPLHF TGTGCCAGCAGCTTTGGGGCTTGGAATTCACCCCTCCACTTT TRBJ1-6 NA NA TRBV7-2
CASSGRGGAFIEAFF TGTGCCAGCAGCGGAAGGGGGGGCGCGTTCATTGAAGCTTTCTTT TRBJ1-1 NA NA TRBV7-9
CASSIEGRTGELFF TGTGCCAGTAGTATAGAGGGGAGAACCGGGGAGCTGTTTTTT TRBJ2-2 NA NA TRBV19
CASSQDRTSGNTIYF TGCGCCAGCAGCCAGGACAGGACCTCTGGAAACACCATATATTTT TRBJ1-3 NA TRBD1 TRBV4-1
CASSLFSGEQYF TGCGCCAGCAGCTTGTTCTCGGGCGAGCAGTACTTC TRBJ2-7 NA NA TRBV5-1
CASSLEVAGPNTEAFF TGTGCCAGCAGCCTGGAGGTAGCAGGACCGAACACTGAAGCTTTCTTT TRBJ1-1 NA NA TRBV3-1/TRBV3-2
CASSFRQGMVREQYF TGTGCCAGCAGCTTCCGACAGGGGATGGTCAGGGAGCAGTACTTC TRBJ2-7 NA TRBD1 TRBV7-2
CAISELGGSSGNTIYF TGTGCCATCAGTGAGCTCGGAGGGAGCTCTGGAAACACCATATATTTT TRBJ1-3 once NA TRBV10-3
CASSQTGGSYEQYF TGTGCCAGCAGCCAAACGGGGGGCTCCTACGAGCAGTACTTC TRBJ2-7 NA TRBD2 TRBV14
CASSLEGTVAQYF TGCGCCAGCAGCTTGGAAGGCACAGTCGCGCAGTACTTC TRBJ2-7 NA NA TRBV5-1
CASSTGTETTEAFF TGTGCCAGTAGTACCGGGACAGAGACCACTGAAGCTTTCTTT TRBJ1-1 NA TRBD1 TRBV19
CASSRLRTGLEPGANVLTF TGTGCCAGCAGCCGCCTTCGGACAGGGCTGGAGCCTGGGGCCAACGTCCTGACTTTC TRBJ2-6 NA TRBD1 TRBV3-1/TRBV3-2